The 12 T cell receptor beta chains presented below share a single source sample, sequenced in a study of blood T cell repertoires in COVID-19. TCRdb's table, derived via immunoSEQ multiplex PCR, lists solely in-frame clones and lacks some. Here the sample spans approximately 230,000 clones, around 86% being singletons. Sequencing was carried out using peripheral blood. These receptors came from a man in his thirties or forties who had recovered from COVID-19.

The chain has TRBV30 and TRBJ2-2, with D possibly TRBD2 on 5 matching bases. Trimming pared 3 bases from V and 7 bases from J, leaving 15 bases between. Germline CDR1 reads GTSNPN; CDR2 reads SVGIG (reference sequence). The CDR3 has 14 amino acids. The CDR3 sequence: CAWSVGSGIGELFF. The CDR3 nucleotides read TGTGCCTGGAGCGTTGGATCGGGAATCGGGGAGCTGTTTTTT. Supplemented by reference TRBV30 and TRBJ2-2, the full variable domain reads SQTIHQWPATLVQPVGSPLSLECTVEGTSNPNLYWYRQAAGRGLQLLFYSVGIGQISSEVPQNLSASRPQDRQFILSSKKLLLSDSGFYLCAWSVGSGIGELFFGEGSRLTVL.

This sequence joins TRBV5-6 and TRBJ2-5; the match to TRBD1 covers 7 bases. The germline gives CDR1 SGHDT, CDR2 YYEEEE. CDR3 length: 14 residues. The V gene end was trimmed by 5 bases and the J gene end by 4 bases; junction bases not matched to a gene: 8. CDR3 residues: CASSQDRVRETQYF. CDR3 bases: TGTGCCAGCAGTCAAGACAGGGTACGAGAGACCCAGTACTTC. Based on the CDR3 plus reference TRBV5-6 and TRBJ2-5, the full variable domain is DAGVTQSPTHLIKTRGQQVTLRCSPKSGHDTVSWYQQALGQGPQFIFQYYEEEERQRGNFPDRFSGHQFPNYSSELNVNALLLGDSALYLCASSQDRVRETQYFGPGTRLLVL.

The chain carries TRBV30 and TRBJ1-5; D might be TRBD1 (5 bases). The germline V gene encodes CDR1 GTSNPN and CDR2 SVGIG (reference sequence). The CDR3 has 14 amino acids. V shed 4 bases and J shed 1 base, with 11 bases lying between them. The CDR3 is CAWTVDSSNQPQHF. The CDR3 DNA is TGTGCCTGGACCGTAGACAGCAGCAATCAGCCCCAGCATTTT.

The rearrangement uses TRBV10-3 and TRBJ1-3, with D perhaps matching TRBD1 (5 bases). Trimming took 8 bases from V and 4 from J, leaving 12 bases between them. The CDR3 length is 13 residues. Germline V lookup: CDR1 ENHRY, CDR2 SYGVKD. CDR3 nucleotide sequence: TGTGCCATCTGGGGGGGATACGGAAACACCATATATTTT. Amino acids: CAIWGGYGNTIYF.

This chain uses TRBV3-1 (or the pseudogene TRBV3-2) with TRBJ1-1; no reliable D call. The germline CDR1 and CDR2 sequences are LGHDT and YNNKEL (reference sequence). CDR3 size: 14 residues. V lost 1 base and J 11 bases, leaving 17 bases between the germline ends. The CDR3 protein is CASSQGDSRRGAFF. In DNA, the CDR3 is TGTGCCAGCAGCCAAGGAGACTCGAGACGCGGGGCTTTCTTT.

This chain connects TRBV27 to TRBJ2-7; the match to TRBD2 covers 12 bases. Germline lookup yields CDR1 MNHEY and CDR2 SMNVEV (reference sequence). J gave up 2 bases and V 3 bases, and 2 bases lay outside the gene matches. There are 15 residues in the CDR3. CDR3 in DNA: TGTGCCAGCAGTTTTCTAGCGGGGGGGCCCTACGAGCAGTACTTC. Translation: CASSFLAGGPYEQYF.

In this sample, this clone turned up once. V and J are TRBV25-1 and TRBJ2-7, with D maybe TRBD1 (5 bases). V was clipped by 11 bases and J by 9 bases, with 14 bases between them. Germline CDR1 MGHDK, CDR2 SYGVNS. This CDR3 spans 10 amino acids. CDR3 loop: CALGSTGQYF. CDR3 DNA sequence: TGTGCCCTCGGATCTACAGGGCAGTACTTC.

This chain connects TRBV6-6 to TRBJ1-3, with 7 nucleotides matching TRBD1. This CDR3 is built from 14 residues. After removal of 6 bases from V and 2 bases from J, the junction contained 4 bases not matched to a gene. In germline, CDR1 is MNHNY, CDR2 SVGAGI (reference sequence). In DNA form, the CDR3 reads TGTGCCAGCAGCCTAGACAGGGCTGGAAACACCATATATTTT. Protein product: CASSLDRAGNTIYF.

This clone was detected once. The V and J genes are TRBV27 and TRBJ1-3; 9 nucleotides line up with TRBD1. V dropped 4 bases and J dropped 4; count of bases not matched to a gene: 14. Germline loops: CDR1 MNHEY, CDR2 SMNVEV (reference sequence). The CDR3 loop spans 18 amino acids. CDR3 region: CASSSISTGTGRGNTIYF. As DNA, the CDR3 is TGTGCCAGCAGTTCAATATCTACCGGGACAGGGAGAGGAAACACCATATATTTT.

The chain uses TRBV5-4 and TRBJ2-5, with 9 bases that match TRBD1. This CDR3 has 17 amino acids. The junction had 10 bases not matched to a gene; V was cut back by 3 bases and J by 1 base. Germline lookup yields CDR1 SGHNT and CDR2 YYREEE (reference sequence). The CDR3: CASSSDNRGRLQETQYF. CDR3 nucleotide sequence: TGTGCCAGCAGCTCCGATAACAGGGGGCGCCTCCAAGAGACCCAGTACTTC.

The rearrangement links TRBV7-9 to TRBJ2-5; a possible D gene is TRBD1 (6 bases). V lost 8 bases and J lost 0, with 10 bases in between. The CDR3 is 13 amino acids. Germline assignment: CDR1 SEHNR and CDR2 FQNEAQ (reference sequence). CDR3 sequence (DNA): TGTGCCAGCTCTCAGGGGCACCAAGAGACCCAGTACTTC. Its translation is CASSQGHQETQYF. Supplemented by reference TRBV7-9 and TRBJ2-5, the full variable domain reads DTGVSQNPRHKITKRGQNVTFRCDPISEHNRLYWYRQTLGQGPEFLTYFQNEAQLEKSRLLSDRFSAERPKGSFSTLEIQRTEQGDSAMYLCASSQGHQETQYFGPGTRLLVL.

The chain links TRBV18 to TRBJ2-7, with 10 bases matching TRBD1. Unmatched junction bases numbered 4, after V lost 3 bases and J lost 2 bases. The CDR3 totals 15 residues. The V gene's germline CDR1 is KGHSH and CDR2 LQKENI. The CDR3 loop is CASSPRTGGTYEQYF. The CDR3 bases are TGTGCCAGCTCACCCAGGACAGGGGGGACCTACGAGCAGTACTTC.